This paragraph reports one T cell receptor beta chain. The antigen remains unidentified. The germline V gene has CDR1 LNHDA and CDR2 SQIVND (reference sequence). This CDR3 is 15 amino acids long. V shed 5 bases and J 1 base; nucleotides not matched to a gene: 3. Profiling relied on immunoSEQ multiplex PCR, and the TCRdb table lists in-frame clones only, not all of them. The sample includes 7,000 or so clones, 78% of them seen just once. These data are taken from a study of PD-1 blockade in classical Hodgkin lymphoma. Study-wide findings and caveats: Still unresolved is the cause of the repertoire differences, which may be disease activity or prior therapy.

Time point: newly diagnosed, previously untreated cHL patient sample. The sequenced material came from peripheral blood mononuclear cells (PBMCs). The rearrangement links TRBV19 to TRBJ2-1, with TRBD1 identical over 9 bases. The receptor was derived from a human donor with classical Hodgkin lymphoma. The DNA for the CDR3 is TGTGCCAGTAGTCGACAGGGGGGATCCTACAATGAGCAGTTCTTC. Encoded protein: CASSRQGGSYNEQFF.